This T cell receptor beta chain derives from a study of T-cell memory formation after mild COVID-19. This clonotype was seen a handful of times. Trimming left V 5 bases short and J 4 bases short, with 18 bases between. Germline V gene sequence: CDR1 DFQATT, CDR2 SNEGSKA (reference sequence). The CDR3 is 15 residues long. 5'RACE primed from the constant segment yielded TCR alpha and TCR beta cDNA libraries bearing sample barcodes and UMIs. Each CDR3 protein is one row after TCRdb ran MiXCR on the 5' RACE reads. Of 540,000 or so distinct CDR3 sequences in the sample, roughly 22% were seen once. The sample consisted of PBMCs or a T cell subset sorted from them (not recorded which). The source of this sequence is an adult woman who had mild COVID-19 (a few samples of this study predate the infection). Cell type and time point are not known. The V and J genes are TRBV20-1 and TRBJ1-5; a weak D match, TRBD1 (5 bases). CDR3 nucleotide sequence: TGCAGTGCTCTACAGGATAACAGGATGAATCAGCCCCAGCATTTT. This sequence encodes CSALQDNRMNQPQHF.